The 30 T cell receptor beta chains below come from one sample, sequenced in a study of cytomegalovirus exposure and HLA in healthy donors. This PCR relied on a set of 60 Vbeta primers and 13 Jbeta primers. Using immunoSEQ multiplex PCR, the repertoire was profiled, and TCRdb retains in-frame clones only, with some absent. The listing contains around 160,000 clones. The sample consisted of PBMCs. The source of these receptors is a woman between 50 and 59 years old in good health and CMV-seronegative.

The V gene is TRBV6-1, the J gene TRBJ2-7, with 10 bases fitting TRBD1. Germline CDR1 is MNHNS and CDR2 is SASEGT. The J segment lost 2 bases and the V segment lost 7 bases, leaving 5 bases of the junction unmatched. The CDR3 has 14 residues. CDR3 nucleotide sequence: TGTGCCAGCACCCGGGACAGGGGCACCTACGAGCAGTACTTC. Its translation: CASTRDRGTYEQYF.

CDR3: CASSVADWTSGYYEQYF. The CDR3 DNA follows: TGTGCCAGCAGCGTAGCCGACTGGACTAGCGGGTACTACGAGCAGTACTTC. V and J are TRBV9 and TRBJ2-7; 11 nucleotides agree with TRBD2. The V and J ends lost 0 bases and 3 bases, in that order; junction bases with no gene match: 8. Germline values: CDR1 SGDLS, CDR2 YYNGEE. This CDR3 contains 17 residues.

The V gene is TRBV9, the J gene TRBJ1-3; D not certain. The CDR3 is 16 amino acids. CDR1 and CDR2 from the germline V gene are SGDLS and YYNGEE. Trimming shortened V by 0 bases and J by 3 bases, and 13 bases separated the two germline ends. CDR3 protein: CASSVGPSTYGNTIYF. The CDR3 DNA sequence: TGTGCCAGCAGCGTAGGGCCATCGACTTATGGAAACACCATATATTTT.

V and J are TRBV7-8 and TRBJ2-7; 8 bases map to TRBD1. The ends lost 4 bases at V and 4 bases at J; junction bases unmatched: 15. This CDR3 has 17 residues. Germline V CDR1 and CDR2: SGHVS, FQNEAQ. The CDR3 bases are TGTGCCAGCAGCTCTATTGGGACAGGCCGGAGAGGATACGAGCAGTACTTC. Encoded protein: CASSSIGTGRRGYEQYF.

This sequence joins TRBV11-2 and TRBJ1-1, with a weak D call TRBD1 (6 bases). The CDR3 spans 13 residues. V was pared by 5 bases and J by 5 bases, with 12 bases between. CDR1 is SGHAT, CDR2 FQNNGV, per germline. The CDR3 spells CASSILQGTEAFF. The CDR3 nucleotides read TGTGCCAGCAGCATTCTACAGGGAACTGAAGCTTTCTTT.

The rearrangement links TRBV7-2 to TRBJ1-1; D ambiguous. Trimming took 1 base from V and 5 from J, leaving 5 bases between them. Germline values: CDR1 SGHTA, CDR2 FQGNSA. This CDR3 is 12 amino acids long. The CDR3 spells CASSLVRTEAFF. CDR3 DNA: TGTGCCAGCAGCTTAGTTCGGACTGAAGCTTTCTTT.

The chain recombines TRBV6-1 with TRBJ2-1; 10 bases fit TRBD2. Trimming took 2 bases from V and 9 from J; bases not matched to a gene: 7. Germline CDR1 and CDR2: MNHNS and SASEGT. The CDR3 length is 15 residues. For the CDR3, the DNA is TGTGCCAGCAGTGAAATAGGGACTAGCGTCGGTGAGCAGTTCTTC. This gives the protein CASSEIGTSVGEQFF.

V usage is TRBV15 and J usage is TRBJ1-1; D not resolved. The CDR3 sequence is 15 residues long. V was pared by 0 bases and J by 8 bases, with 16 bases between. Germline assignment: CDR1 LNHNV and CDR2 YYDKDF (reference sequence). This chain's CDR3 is CATSRDRTFHGEAFF. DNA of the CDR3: TGTGCCACCAGCAGAGATCGAACGTTCCATGGCGAAGCTTTCTTT.

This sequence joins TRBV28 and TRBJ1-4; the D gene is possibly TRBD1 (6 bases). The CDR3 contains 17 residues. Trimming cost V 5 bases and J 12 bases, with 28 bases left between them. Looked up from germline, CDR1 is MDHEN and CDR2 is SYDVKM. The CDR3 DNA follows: TGTGCCAGCAGTACCCGGACAGCGACTTTTGATGAAAGGGAACTGTTTTTT. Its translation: CASSTRTATFDERELFF.

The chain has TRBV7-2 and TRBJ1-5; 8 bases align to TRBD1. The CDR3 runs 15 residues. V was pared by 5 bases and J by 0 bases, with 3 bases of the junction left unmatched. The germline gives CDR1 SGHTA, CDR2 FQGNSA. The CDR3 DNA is TGTGCCAGCAGCCCCGACAGGGGTAGCAATCAGCCCCAGCATTTT. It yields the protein CASSPDRGSNQPQHF.

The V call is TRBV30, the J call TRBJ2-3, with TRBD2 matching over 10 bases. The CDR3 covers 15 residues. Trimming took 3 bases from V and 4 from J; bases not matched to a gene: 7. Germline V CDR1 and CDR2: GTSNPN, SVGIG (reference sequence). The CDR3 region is CAWSERGGTPDTQYF. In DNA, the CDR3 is TGTGCCTGGAGCGAGCGGGGGGGAACTCCAGATACGCAGTATTTT.

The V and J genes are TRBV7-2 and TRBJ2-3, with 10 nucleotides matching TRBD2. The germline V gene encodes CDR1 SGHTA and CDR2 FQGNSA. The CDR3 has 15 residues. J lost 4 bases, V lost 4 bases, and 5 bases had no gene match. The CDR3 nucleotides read TGTGCCAGCAGCTCCAGCGGGGGGGCCCCAGATACGCAGTATTTT. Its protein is CASSSSGGAPDTQYF.

The CDR3 region is CASSLGTETEAFF. The DNA for the CDR3 is TGTGCCAGCAGCTTAGGGACAGAAACCGAAGCTTTCTTT. The chain has TRBV7-6 and TRBJ1-1; tentative D call: TRBD1 (6 bases). CDR3 size: 13 residues. Deletions cut 1 base from V and 8 bases from J, with 11 bases between. In germline, CDR1 is SGHVS, CDR2 FNYEAQ.

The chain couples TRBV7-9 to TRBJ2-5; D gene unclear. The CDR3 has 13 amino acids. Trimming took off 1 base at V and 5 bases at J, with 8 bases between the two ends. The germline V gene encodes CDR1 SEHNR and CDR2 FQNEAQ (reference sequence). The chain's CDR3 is CASSLGARETQYF. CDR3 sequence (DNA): TGTGCCAGCAGCTTAGGCGCGAGGGAGACCCAGTACTTC.

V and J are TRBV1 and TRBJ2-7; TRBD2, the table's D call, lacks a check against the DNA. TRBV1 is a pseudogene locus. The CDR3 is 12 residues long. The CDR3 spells CTSGTNGYEQYF. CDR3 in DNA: TGCACCAGCGGGACTAACGGCTACGAGCAGTACTTC.

The CDR3 here is CASSQVVNSGAEAFF. CDR3 sequence (DNA): TGTGCCAGCAGCCAAGTCGTTAATTCAGGGGCTGAAGCTTTCTTT. The rearrangement uses TRBV4-2 and TRBJ1-1, with D perhaps TRBD1 (6 bases). Germline V gives CDR1 LGHNA, CDR2 YNFKEQ. Deletions cut 1 base from V and 6 bases from J, with 15 bases between. The CDR3 is made up of 15 amino acids.

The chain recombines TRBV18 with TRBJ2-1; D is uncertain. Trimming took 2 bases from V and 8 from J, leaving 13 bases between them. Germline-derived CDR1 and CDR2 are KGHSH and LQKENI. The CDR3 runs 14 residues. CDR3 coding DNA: TGTGCCAGCTCACCAATGTCCAGAAAAGATGAGCAGTTCTTC. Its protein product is CASSPMSRKDEQFF.

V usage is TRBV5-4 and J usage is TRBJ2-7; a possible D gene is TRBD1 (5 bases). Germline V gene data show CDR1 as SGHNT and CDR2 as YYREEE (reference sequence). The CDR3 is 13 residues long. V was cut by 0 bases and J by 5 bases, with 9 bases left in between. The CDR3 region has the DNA TGTGCCAGCAGCTTGGTGCTGGGGCACGAGCAGTACTTC. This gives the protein CASSLVLGHEQYF.

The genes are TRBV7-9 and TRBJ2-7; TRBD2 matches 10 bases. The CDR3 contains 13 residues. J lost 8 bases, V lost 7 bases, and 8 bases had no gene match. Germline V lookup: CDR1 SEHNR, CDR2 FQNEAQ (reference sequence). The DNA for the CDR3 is TGTGCCAGCATCGTGTCTAGCGGGAGTAAGCAGTACTTC. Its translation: CASIVSSGSKQYF.

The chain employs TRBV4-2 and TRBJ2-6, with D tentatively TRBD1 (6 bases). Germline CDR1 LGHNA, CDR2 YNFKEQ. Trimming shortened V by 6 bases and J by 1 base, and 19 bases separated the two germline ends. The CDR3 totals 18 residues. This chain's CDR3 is CASRPITRGQSGANVLTF. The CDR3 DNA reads TGTGCCAGCAGGCCTATCACCAGGGGACAATCTGGGGCCAACGTCCTGACTTTC.

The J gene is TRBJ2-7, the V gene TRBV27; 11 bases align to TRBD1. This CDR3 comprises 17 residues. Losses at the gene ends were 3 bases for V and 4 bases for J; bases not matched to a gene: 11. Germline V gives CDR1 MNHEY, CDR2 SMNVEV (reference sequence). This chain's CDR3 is CASSLTGTGGLLYEQYF. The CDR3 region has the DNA TGTGCCAGCAGTTTGACCGGGACAGGGGGTCTCCTATACGAGCAGTACTTC.

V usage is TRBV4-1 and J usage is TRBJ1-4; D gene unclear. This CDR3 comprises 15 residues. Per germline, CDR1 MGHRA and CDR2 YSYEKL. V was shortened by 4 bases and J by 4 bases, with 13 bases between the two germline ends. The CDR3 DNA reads TGCGCCAGCAGCCCGAGTGAGGGCAGTAATGAAAAACTGTTTTTT. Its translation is CASSPSEGSNEKLFF.

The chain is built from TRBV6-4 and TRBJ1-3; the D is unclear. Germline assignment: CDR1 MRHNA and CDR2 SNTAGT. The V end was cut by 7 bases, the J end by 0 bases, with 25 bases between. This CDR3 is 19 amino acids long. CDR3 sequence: CASIKDLPGSYLSGNTIYF. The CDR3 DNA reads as TGTGCCAGCATCAAGGACCTCCCGGGATCCTATCTCTCTGGAAACACCATATATTTT.

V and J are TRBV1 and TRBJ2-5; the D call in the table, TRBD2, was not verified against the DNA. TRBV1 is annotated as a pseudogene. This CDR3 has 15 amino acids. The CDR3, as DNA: TGCACCAGCGTCCCCAGGGCGGGGGCCCAAGAGACCCAGTACTTC. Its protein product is CTSVPRAGAQETQYF.

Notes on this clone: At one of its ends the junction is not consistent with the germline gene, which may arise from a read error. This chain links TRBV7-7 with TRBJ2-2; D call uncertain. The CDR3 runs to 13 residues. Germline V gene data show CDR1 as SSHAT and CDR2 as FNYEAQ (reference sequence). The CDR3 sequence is CASSLGRHGELFF. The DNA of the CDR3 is TGTGCTAGCAGCTTAGGCCGACACGGGGAGCTGTTTTTT.

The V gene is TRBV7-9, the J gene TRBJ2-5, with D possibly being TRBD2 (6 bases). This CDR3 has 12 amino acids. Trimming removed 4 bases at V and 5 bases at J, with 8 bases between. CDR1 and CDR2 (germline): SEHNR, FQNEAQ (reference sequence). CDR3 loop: CASSSGDETQYF. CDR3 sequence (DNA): TGTGCCAGCAGCTCGGGGGACGAGACCCAGTACTTC.

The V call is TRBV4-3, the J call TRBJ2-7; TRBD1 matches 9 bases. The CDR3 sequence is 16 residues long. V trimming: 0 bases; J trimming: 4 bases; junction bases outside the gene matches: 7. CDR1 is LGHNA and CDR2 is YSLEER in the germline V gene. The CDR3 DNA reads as TGCGCCAGCAGCCAAGATTACCGGACAGGGGTGTACGAGCAGTACTTC. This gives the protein CASSQDYRTGVYEQYF.

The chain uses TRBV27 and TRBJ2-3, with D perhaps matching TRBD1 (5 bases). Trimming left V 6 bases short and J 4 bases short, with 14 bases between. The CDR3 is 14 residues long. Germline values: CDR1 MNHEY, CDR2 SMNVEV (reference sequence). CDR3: CASSYSTGSDTQYF. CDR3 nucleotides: TGTGCCAGCAGCTACTCAACAGGTTCAGATACGCAGTATTTT.

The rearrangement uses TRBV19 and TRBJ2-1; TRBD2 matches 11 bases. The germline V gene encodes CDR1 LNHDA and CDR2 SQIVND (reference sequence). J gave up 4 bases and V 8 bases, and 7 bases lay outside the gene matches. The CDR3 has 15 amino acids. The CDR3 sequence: CASCTGLAEYNEQFF. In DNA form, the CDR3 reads TGTGCCAGTTGTACGGGACTAGCGGAGTACAATGAGCAGTTCTTC.

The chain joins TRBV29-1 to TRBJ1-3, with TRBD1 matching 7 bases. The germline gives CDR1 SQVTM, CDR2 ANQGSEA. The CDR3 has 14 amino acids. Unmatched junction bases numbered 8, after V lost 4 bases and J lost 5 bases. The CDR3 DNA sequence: TGCAGCGTTGTTACAGGGGAAACTCGAAACACCATATATTTT. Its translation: CSVVTGETRNTIYF.